This paragraph reports one T cell receptor beta chain. What it binds is not known. Generated by immunoSEQ multiplex PCR, the TCRdb table keeps only in-frame clones and is missing some. The repertoire holds some 180,000 clones, 80% to 95% seen once, with less than 2.5% in the top ten. Timing groups of about 4 and about 12 weeks for second doses were pooled. The source of the sample is a study of T cell responses to AZD1222 COVID-19 vaccine. The CDR3 runs 16 residues. The V end was cut by 5 bases, the J end by 6 bases, with 20 bases between. Per the germline V gene, CDR1 is SGHTA and CDR2 is FQGNSA. Findings and limits, study-wide: At baseline, seropositivity was found in only 5 to 7 AZD1222 recipients.

The V and J genes are TRBV7-2 and TRBJ2-1, with a weak D call TRBD1 (6 bases). The material was peripheral blood, obtained 28 days after the second AZD1222 dose. This TCR came from an adult who received the AZD1222 COVID-19 vaccine. CDR3 in DNA: TGTGCCAGCAGCACCGACAGGTCAGTTTTGGGCAATGAGCAGTTCTTC. Protein sequence: CASSTDRSVLGNEQFF.